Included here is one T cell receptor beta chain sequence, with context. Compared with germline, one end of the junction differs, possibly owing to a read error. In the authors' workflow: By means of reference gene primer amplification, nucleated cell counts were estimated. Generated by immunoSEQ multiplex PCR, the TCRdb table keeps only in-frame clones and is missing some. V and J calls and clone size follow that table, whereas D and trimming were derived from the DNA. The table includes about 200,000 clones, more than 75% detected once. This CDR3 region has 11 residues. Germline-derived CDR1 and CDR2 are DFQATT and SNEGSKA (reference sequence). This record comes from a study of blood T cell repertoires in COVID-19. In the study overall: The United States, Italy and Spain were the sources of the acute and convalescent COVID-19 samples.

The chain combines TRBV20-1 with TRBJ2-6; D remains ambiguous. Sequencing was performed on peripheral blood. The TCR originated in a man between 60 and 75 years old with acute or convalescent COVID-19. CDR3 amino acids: CSAPQGEEMAF. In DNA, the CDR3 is TGCAGTGCTCCCCAAGGAGAGGAAATGGCTTTC.